The 20 T cell receptor beta chains given below trace back to one sample, sequenced in a study of CD8 T cells in Susac syndrome. Reverse transcription of 0.5 to 1 ug RNA was performed with random hexamers. MiXCR, run by TCRdb on the immunoSEQ multiplex PCR reads, gives a single entry per CDR3 protein. This table has 150,000 or so distinct CDR3 sequences, 95% to 96% appearing once. Sequencing was performed on CD8+ T cells from PBMCs. The receptors come from a human donor with multiple sclerosis.

J is TRBJ2-7 and V is TRBV4-1; 10 bases match TRBD2. This CDR3 has 16 residues. V trimming: 0 bases; J trimming: 1 base; junction bases outside the gene matches: 3. CDR1 and CDR2 (germline): MGHRA, YSYEKL. CDR3 nucleotide sequence: TGCGCCAGCAGCCAAGAGCCTAGCGGGGGATCCTACGAGCAGTACTTC. Translating it yields CASSQEPSGGSYEQYF.

The chain uses TRBV27 and TRBJ2-7; the D is unclear. Trimming took 4 bases from V and 3 from J, leaving 7 bases between them. Germline V gene sequence: CDR1 MNHEY, CDR2 SMNVEV (reference sequence). This CDR3 comprises 12 residues. The CDR3 region has the DNA TGTGCCAGCAGTTCGGCCTTCTACGAGCAGTACTTC. Protein product: CASSSAFYEQYF.

The V gene is TRBV3-1, the J gene TRBJ1-4; D uncertain. V shed 1 base and J shed 5 bases, with 11 bases lying between them. The CDR3 is made up of 15 amino acids. CDR1 and CDR2 (germline): LGHDT, YNNKEL (reference sequence). The CDR3 DNA reads as TGTGCCAGCAGCCAAGGTGCAGGTTTAAATGAAAAACTGTTTTTT. Its protein product is CASSQGAGLNEKLFF.

The chain is built from TRBV7-2 and TRBJ2-7; TRBD1 matches 9 bases. In germline, CDR1 is SGHTA, CDR2 FQGNSA. Unmatched junction bases numbered 12, after V lost 5 bases and J lost 1 base. This CDR3 spans 17 amino acids. The CDR3 region has the DNA TGTGCCAGCAGCCTTATGCCCCTCGACAGGGGGTCCTACGAGCAGTACGTC. Its protein is CASSLMPLDRGSYEQYV.

The V call is TRBV29-1, the J call TRBJ1-3; D is perhaps TRBD1 (6 bases). The CDR3 has 13 residues. Trimming took off 7 bases at V and 1 base at J, with 11 bases between the two ends. Looked up from germline, CDR1 is SQVTM and CDR2 is ANQGSEA. The CDR3 loop reads CSADTGSGNTIYF. As DNA, the CDR3 is TGCAGCGCCGATACAGGGTCTGGAAACACCATATATTTT.

The J gene is TRBJ1-1, the V gene TRBV29-1; D is unresolved. V dropped 4 bases and J dropped 1 base, with 13 bases sitting between them. In germline, CDR1 is SQVTM, CDR2 ANQGSEA. CDR3 length: 14 residues. CDR3 DNA sequence: TGCAGCGTTGGCCTCTCGGGGAGGAACACTGAAGCTTTCTTT. Protein product: CSVGLSGRNTEAFF.

The V call is TRBV7-9, the J call TRBJ2-5, with TRBD2 identical over 7 bases. CDR1 is SEHNR, CDR2 FQNEAQ, per germline (reference sequence). CDR3 length: 14 residues. The ends lost 1 base at V and 3 bases at J; junction bases unmatched: 2. The CDR3 sequence is CASSLEAGEETQYF. The CDR3 bases are TGTGCCAGCAGCTTAGAGGCGGGGGAAGAGACCCAGTACTTC. The whole variable domain, remainder taken from reference TRBV7-9 and TRBJ2-5, is DTGVSQNPRHKITKRGQNVTFRCDPISEHNRLYWYRQTLGQGPEFLTYFQNEAQLEKSRLLSDRFSAERPKGSFSTLEIQRTEQGDSAMYLCASSLEAGEETQYFGPGTRLLVL.

The chain couples TRBV6-1 to TRBJ2-3; 7 positions match TRBD1. Germline V gives CDR1 MNHNS, CDR2 SASEGT. The CDR3 extends over 16 amino acids. V shed 0 bases, J shed 2 bases, and the junction held 5 bases outside the gene matches. The chain's CDR3 is CASSEAKQGPTDTQYF. Here the CDR3 DNA reads TGTGCCAGCAGTGAAGCGAAACAGGGGCCCACAGATACGCAGTATTTT.

This clonotype was recorded once. This chain uses TRBV7-3 with TRBJ2-1; 7 nucleotides line up with TRBD2. This CDR3 has 14 residues. J gave up 4 bases and V 3 bases, and 3 bases lay outside the gene matches. Germline CDR1 and CDR2: SGHTA and FQGTGA. CDR3 sequence: CASSFAGGYNEQFF. The CDR3 nucleotides are TGTGCCAGCAGCTTTGCCGGGGGGTACAATGAGCAGTTCTTC.

This rearrangement joins TRBV9 to TRBJ2-7; possible D gene TRBD1, 5 bases. The germline V and J ends were trimmed by 0 bases and 0 bases, with 7 bases remaining between them. Per the germline V gene, CDR1 is SGDLS and CDR2 is YYNGEE. The CDR3 spans 14 residues. The CDR3 reads CASSVDQGSYEQYF. CDR3 nucleotide sequence: TGTGCCAGCAGCGTAGATCAGGGCTCCTACGAGCAGTACTTC.

The genes are TRBV20-1 and TRBJ2-1, with D possibly TRBD1 on 6 matching bases. The CDR3 contains 15 residues. Germline assignment: CDR1 DFQATT and CDR2 SNEGSKA (reference sequence). V was clipped by 3 bases and J by 8 bases, with 20 bases between them. The CDR3 sequence is CSARGADSGVYEQFF. CDR3 sequence (DNA): TGCAGTGCTAGGGGGGCTGACTCCGGGGTCTATGAGCAGTTCTTC.

This rearrangement joins TRBV9 to TRBJ2-6; D gene uncertain. CDR3 length equals 14 residues. The V gene's germline CDR1 is SGDLS and CDR2 YYNGEE. V lost 4 bases, J lost 4 bases, and 9 bases lay in between. CDR3 sequence: CASSPWMGANVLTF. The CDR3 DNA reads as TGTGCCAGCAGCCCTTGGATGGGGGCCAACGTCCTGACTTTC. Full variable domain (remainder filled in from reference TRBV9 and TRBJ2-6): DSGVTQTPKHLITATGQRVTLRCSPRSGDLSVYWYQQSLDQGLQFLIQYYNGEERAKGNILERFSAQQFPDLHSELNLSSLELGDSALYFCASSPWMGANVLTFGAGSRLTVL.

The CDR3 DNA reads TGTGCCAGCAGTGAACTCGAAGACGACAGGCTTAATCAGCCCCAGCATTTT. It translates to CASSELEDDRLNQPQHF. The J gene is TRBJ1-5, the V gene TRBV2, with D possibly matching TRBD1 (6 bases). V was trimmed by 2 bases and J by 4 bases, leaving 18 bases between them. This CDR3 contains 17 residues. Germline assignment: CDR1 SNHLY and CDR2 FYNNEI. The whole variable domain, remainder taken from reference TRBV2 and TRBJ1-5, is EPEVTQTPSHQVTQMGQEVILRCVPISNHLYFYWYRQILGQKVEFLVSFYNNEISEKSEIFDDQFSVERPDGSNFTLKIRSTKLEDSAMYFCASSELEDDRLNQPQHFGDGTRLSIL.

V and J are TRBV4-1 and TRBJ1-5; 7 bases match TRBD1. Germline values: CDR1 MGHRA, CDR2 YSYEKL. This CDR3 is built from 15 residues. V lost 9 bases, J lost 0 bases, and 8 bases stayed unmatched. The CDR3 loop reads CASSRRDSSNQPQHF. The CDR3 DNA is TGCGCCAGTTCGAGAAGGGACAGTAGCAATCAGCCCCAGCATTTT.

This clonotype was counted a single time. The rearrangement links TRBV27 to TRBJ1-1; 9 bases match TRBD1. The CDR3 loop spans 15 amino acids. CDR1 is MNHEY and CDR2 is SMNVEV in the germline V gene (reference sequence). Trimming removed 5 bases from V and 3 bases from J; junction bases left unmatched: 7. CDR3 coding DNA: TGTGCCAGCAGTCCTAGGGACAGGGACTACACTGAAGCTTTCTTT. It translates to CASSPRDRDYTEAFF.

The CDR3: CASSPRGTAQGEQYF. The CDR3 nucleotides read TGTGCCAGCAGTCCCCGGGGAACCGCTCAAGGCGAGCAGTACTTC. This chain links TRBV27 with TRBJ2-7; TRBD2 might be the D (5 bases). CDR1 MNHEY and CDR2 SMNVEV come from the germline V gene (reference sequence). The CDR3 consists of 15 residues. V lost 5 bases and J lost 6, with 20 bases in between.

The rearrangement joins TRBV7-9 to TRBJ2-1; 7 bases are shared with TRBD2. The germline V gene encodes CDR1 SEHNR and CDR2 FQNEAQ (reference sequence). This CDR3 comprises 15 residues. V lost 10 bases and J lost 0; bases outside the gene matches: 9. As DNA, the CDR3 is TGTGCCACCACCTGGGAGGGGAGCTCCTACAATGAGCAGTTCTTC. This codes for CATTWEGSSYNEQFF.

This rearrangement joins TRBV9 to TRBJ2-7; D unclear. There are 12 residues in the CDR3. The germline V gene encodes CDR1 SGDLS and CDR2 YYNGEE. Between the trimmed V and J ends, which lost 4 bases and 7 bases, there was a span of 12 bases. The CDR3 DNA is TGTGCCAGCAGCCCTCTCGCCCCGGAGCAGTACTTC. Its translation is CASSPLAPEQYF. The whole variable domain, remainder taken from reference TRBV9 and TRBJ2-7, is DSGVTQTPKHLITATGQRVTLRCSPRSGDLSVYWYQQSLDQGLQFLIQYYNGEERAKGNILERFSAQQFPDLHSELNLSSLELGDSALYFCASSPLAPEQYFGPGTRLTVT.

The chain couples TRBV30 to TRBJ1-2; TRBD1 matches at 10 bases. The CDR3 extends over 13 amino acids. With 1 base clipped from V and 6 bases from J, the junction kept 2 bases outside the gene matches. Germline lookup yields CDR1 GTSNPN and CDR2 SVGIG (reference sequence). CDR3 coding DNA: TGTGCCTGGAGTGACGGGACAGGGGATGGCTACACCTTC. Encoded protein: CAWSDGTGDGYTF.

CDR3 sequence reads: CASRPPGLPLETQYF. The DNA of the CDR3 is TGTGCCAGCAGACCCCCGGGACTACCGTTGGAGACCCAGTACTTC. This chain links TRBV12-3 or TRBV12-4 with TRBJ2-5; TRBD2 matches 7 bases. The CDR3 runs to 15 residues. Losses at the gene ends were 6 bases for V and 5 bases for J; bases not matched to a gene: 12.